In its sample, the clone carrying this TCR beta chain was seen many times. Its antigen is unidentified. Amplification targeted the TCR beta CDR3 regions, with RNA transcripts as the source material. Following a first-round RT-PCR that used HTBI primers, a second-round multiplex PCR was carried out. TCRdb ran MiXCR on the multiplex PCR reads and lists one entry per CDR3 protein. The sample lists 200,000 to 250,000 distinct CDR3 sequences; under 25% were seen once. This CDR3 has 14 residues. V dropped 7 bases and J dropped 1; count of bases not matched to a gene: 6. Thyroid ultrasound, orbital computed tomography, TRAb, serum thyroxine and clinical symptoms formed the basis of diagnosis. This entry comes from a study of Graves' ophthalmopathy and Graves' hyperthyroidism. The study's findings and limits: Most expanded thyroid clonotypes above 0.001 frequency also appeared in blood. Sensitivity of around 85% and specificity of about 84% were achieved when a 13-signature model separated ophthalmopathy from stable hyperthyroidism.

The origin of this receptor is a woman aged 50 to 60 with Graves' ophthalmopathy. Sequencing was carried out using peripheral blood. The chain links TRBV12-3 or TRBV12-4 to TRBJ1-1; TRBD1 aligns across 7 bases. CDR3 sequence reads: CASNAGTANTEAFF. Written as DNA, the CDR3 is TGTGCCAGCAATGCCGGGACAGCGAACACTGAAGCTTTCTTT.